This note documents a single T cell receptor beta chain sequence. Its antigen remains unidentified. V was pared by 3 bases and J by 7 bases, with 12 bases between. The CDR3 covers 13 residues. Germline-derived CDR1 and CDR2 are LNHDA and SQIVND (reference sequence). Clones were read by immunoSEQ multiplex PCR, and TCRdb kept only the in-frame ones, dropping some. There are 140,000 or so clones in the sample; nearly 90% occur only once, and around 12% lies in the top ten. The sample's time point: baseline pretreatment blood. Treatment of the sample: 15 Gy SBRT to primary tumor, nephrectomy 4 weeks later. Blood was sampled at baseline, 2 weeks and 4 weeks after SBRT. The patient's renal cell carcinoma had clear cell pathology. The data derive from a study of radiation and T cells in renal cell carcinoma. Whole-study findings and limits: From baseline, blood top tumor clonotypes peaked at 2 weeks post-radiation.

V and J are TRBV19 and TRBJ1-2, with D maybe TRBD1 (5 bases). Source: blood, taken from a patient whose treatment included radiotherapy and nephrectomy. The clonotype originates from a woman aged 45-65 years with renal cell carcinoma. CDR3 bases: TGTGCCAGTAGTATTTCAGGCGGGGCTGGCTACACCTTC. Translating gives CASSISGGAGYTF.